This T cell receptor (beta chain) emerged from a study of T cells in Graves' hyperthyroidism and ophthalmopathy. About the study: Before any treatment, at initial diagnosis, peripheral blood was collected.

This clonotype was seen only a few times. Its antigen remains unknown. The CDR3 contains 13 residues. Germline CDR1 is LNHDA and CDR2 is SQIVND (reference sequence). The V end lost 3 bases, the J end lost 2 bases, and 7 bases lay between the germline ends. Diagnoses rested on clinical symptoms, serum thyroxine and TRAb, thyroid ultrasound and orbital computed tomography. Amplification targeted TCR beta CDR3 regions from RNA transcripts. Carried out on the TCR CDR3, a first-round RT-PCR used the HTBI primer set. MiXCR was run by TCRdb on the multiplex PCR reads, yielding one entry per CDR3 protein. The table has 700,000 or so distinct CDR3 sequences, around 15% seen once. Findings of the study overall: Most thyroid clonotypes with frequency above 0.001 were detected in blood.

The sequence was collected from a man in his late teens or twenties with Graves' hyperthyroidism. Sequences were obtained from blood. V gene TRBV19 combines with J gene TRBJ1-2; TRBD1 might be the D (5 bases). This chain's CDR3 is CASSIDSNYGYTF. DNA of the CDR3: TGTGCCAGTAGTATTGACAGCAACTATGGCTACACCTTC.